The 10 T cell receptor beta chains below come from one sample, sequenced in a study of early T cells in non-severe SARS-CoV-2 infection. TCRdb re-analysed the 5' RACE reads in MiXCR, keeping a single row per CDR3 protein. The repertoire holds 39,000 or so distinct CDR3 sequences, with 4.5% to 7% as singletons. The sample consisted of whole blood, taken at baseline. The receptor set was obtained from an adult who was a healthcare worker with PCR-confirmed SARS-CoV-2 infection or an uninfected control (not recorded which).

At least ten counts were recorded for this clonotype. V and J are TRBV12-3 or TRBV12-4 and TRBJ1-1, with D unresolved. This CDR3 region has 11 residues. V was shortened by 8 bases and J by 4 bases, with 8 bases between the two germline ends. CDR3 nucleotides: TGTGCCAGCTTTGGTTCCACTGAAGCTTTCTTT. Encoded protein: CASFGSTEAFF.

This clonotype occurred many times. The J gene is TRBJ2-5, the V gene TRBV7-2; D call uncertain. The CDR3 consists of 13 residues. CDR1 is SGHTA and CDR2 is FQGNSA in the germline V gene. V was trimmed by 5 bases and J by 4 bases, leaving 11 bases between them. This CDR3 is CASSPAYGETQYF. The CDR3 DNA reads TGTGCCAGCAGCCCTGCTTATGGAGAGACCCAGTACTTC.

In this sample, this clonotype turned up many times. This sequence joins TRBV3-1 and TRBJ1-1, with D maybe TRBD1 (5 bases). The germline CDR1 and CDR2 sequences are LGHDT and YNNKEL (reference sequence). Trimming took off 0 bases at V and 0 bases at J, with 8 bases between the two ends. This CDR3 contains 15 residues. In nucleotides, the CDR3 is TGTGCCAGCAGCCAAGATCCAGGGATGAACACTGAAGCTTTCTTT. Translating gives CASSQDPGMNTEAFF.

This clonotype was seen at least ten times. The chain has TRBV29-1 and TRBJ1-6; tentatively, D is TRBD1 (5 bases). The CDR3 totals 12 residues. V was shortened by 3 bases and J by 14 bases, with 14 bases between the two germline ends. CDR1 is SQVTM, CDR2 ANQGSEA, per germline. CDR3 in amino acids: CSVEGGGNTLHF. In DNA form, the CDR3 reads TGCAGCGTTGAGGGGGGAGGGAACACCCTCCACTTT.

This clonotype was recorded a few times. The CDR3 loop is CASRESPGSTDTQYF. DNA of the CDR3: TGCGCCAGCAGGGAGAGTCCGGGGAGCACAGATACGCAGTATTTT. This chain uses TRBV5-1 with TRBJ2-3; tentatively, D is TRBD2 (5 bases). Trimming removed 5 bases at V and 0 bases at J, with 13 bases between. From germline, CDR1 is SGHRS and CDR2 YFSETQ. The CDR3 spans 15 residues.

This clonotype showed up many times. The rearrangement links TRBV5-1 to TRBJ1-4, with 10 positions matching TRBD1. Trimming at V came to 4 bases and at J to 8 bases, leaving 11 bases not matched to a gene. The CDR3 runs to 16 residues. Germline V gene lookup returns CDR1 SGHRS and CDR2 YFSETQ. The CDR3 loop is CASSPEPGQGREKLFF. CDR3 nucleotides: TGCGCCAGCAGCCCCGAGCCGGGACAGGGGCGCGAAAAACTGTTTTTT.

This clonotype was counted many times. This chain connects TRBV20-1 to TRBJ2-1; 9 bases map to TRBD2. The CDR3 runs to 15 residues. Germline CDR1 DFQATT, CDR2 SNEGSKA (reference sequence). V lost 6 bases and J lost 4; bases outside the gene matches: 10. CDR3 loop: CSAPSGTSRYNEQFF. CDR3 DNA sequence: TGCAGTGCCCCCTCCGGGACTAGCAGATACAATGAGCAGTTCTTC.

This clonotype was detected ten times or more. This rearrangement joins TRBV18 to TRBJ2-1; the match to TRBD1 covers 10 bases. CDR3 length: 16 amino acids. Germline V CDR1 and CDR2: KGHSH, LQKENI. Trimming took 3 bases from V and 10 from J; bases not matched to a gene: 12. In nucleotides, the CDR3 is TGTGCCAGCTCACCTGTTGGGACAGGGGTCCCAGGCGAGCAGTTCTTC. It encodes CASSPVGTGVPGEQFF.

This clonotype appeared many times. DNA for the CDR3: TGTGCCAGCAGCCGGACTCTCTACGAGCAGTACTTC. It encodes CASSRTLYEQYF. This rearrangement joins TRBV7-2 to TRBJ2-7; the D gene is possibly TRBD2 (5 bases). In germline, CDR1 is SGHTA, CDR2 FQGNSA. The CDR3 loop spans 12 amino acids. Between the trimmed V and J ends, which lost 5 bases and 3 bases, there was a span of 8 bases.

This clonotype was recorded many times. This chain connects TRBV29-1 to TRBJ1-5, with no clear D. CDR3 length: 12 residues. V lost 6 bases to trimming and J lost 3 bases, with 9 bases between them. The germline gives CDR1 SQVTM, CDR2 ANQGSEA. The CDR3 loop reads CSVSGPNQPQHF. CDR3 DNA sequence: TGCAGCGTCTCAGGTCCCAATCAGCCCCAGCATTTT. Filled out from reference TRBV29-1 and TRBJ1-5, the complete variable domain reads SAVISQKPSRDICQRGTSLTIQCQVDSQVTMMFWYRQQPGQSLTLIATANQGSEATYESGFVIDKFPISRPNLTFSTLTVSNMSPEDSSIYLCSVSGPNQPQHFGDGTRLSIL.